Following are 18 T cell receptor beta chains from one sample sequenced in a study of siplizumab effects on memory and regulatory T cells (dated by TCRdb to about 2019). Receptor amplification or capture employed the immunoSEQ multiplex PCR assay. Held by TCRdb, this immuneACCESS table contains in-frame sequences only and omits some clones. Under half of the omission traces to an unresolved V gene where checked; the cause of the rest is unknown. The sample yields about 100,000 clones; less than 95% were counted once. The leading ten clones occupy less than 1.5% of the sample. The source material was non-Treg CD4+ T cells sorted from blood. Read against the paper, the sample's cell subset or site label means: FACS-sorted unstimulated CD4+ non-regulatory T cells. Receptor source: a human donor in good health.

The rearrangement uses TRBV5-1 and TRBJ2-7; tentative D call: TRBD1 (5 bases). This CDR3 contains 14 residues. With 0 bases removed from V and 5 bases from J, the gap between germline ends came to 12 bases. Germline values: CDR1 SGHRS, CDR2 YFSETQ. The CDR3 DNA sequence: TGCGCCAGCAGCTTGGGACAGCCTTCTGACGAGCAGTACTTC. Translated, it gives CASSLGQPSDEQYF.

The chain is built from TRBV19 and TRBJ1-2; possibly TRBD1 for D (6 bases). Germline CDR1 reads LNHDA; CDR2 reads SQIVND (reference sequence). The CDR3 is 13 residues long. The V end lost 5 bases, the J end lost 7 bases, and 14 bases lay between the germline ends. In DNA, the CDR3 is TGTGCCAGTAGTCAAGAAAACAGGGCTGGCTACACCTTC. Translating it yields CASSQENRAGYTF.

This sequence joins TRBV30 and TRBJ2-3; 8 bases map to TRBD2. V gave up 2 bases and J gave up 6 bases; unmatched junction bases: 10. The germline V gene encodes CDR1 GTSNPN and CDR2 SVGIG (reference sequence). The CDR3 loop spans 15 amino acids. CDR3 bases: TGTGCCTGGAGTAAAAGTGTACTAGCGGAGGATACGCAGTATTTT. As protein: CAWSKSVLAEDTQYF.

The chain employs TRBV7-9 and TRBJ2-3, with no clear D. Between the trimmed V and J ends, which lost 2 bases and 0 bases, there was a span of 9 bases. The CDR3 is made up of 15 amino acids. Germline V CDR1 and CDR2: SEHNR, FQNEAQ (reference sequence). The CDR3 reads CASSLRPQSTDTQYF. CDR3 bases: TGTGCCAGCAGCTTACGACCGCAGAGCACAGATACGCAGTATTTT.

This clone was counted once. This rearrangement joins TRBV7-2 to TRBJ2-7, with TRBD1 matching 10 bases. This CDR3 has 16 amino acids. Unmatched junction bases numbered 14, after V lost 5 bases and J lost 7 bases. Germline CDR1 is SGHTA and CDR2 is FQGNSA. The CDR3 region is CASSPTTGGYLREQYF. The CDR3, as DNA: TGTGCCAGCAGCCCGACGACAGGGGGCTACCTTCGAGAGCAGTACTTC. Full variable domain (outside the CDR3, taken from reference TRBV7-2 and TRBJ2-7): GAGVSQSPSNKVTEKGKDVELRCDPISGHTALYWYRQSLGQGLEFLIYFQGNSAPDKSGLPSDRFSAERTGGSVSTLTIQRTQQEDSAVYLCASSPTTGGYLREQYFGPGTRLTVT.

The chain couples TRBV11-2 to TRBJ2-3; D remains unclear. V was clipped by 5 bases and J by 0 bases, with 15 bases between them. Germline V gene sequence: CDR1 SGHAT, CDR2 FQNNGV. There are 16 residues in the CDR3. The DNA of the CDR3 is TGTGCCAGCAGCCGTTCGACAACCCCTAGCACAGATACGCAGTATTTT. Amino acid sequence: CASSRSTTPSTDTQYF.

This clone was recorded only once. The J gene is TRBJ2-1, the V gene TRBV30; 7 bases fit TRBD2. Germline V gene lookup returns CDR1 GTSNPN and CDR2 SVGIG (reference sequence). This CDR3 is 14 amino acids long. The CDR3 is CALRGVGLGNEQFF. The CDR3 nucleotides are TGTGCTCTCCGGGGGGTAGGACTCGGGAATGAGCAGTTCTTC.

The CDR3 sequence: CASSLATGGSDEQYF. CDR3 coding DNA: TGCGCCAGCAGCTTGGCGACAGGGGGAAGCGACGAGCAGTACTTC. This chain connects TRBV5-1 to TRBJ2-7; the match to TRBD1 covers 9 bases. V lost 0 bases to trimming and J lost 5 bases; unmatched junction nucleotides: 6. Per germline, CDR1 SGHRS and CDR2 YFSETQ. CDR3 size: 15 residues.

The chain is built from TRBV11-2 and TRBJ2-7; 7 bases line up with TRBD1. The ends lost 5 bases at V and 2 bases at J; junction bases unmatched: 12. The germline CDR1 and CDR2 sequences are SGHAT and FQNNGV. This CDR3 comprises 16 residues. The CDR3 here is CASSTSSGTATYEQYF. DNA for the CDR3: TGTGCCAGCAGCACCTCATCCGGGACAGCAACCTACGAGCAGTACTTC.

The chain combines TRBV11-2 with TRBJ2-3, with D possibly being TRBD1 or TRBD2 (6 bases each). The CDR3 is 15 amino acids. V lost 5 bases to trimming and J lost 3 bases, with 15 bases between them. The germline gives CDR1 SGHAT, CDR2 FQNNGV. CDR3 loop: CASSPRGGETDTQYF. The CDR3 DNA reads TGTGCCAGCAGCCCCAGGGGAGGTGAGACAGATACGCAGTATTTT. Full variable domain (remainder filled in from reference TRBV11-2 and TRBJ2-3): EAGVAQSPRYKIIEKRQSVAFWCNPISGHATLYWYQQILGQGPKLLIQFQNNGVVDDSQLPKDRFSAERLKGVDSTLKIQPAKLEDSAVYLCASSPRGGETDTQYFGPGTRLTVL.

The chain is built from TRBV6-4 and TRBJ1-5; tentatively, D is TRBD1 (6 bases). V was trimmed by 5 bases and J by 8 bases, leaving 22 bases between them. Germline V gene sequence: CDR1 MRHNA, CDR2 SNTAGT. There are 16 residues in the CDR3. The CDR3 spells CASSWLAKRGGKPQHF. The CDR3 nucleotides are TGTGCCAGCAGTTGGCTCGCGAAGAGGGGGGGGAAGCCCCAGCATTTT.

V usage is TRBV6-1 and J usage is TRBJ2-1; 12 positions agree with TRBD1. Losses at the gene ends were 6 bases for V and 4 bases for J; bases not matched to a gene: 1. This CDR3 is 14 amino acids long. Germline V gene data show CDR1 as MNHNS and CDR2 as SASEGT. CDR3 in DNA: TGTGCCAGCAGGGGACAGGGGGCGTACAATGAGCAGTTCTTC. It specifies CASRGQGAYNEQFF.

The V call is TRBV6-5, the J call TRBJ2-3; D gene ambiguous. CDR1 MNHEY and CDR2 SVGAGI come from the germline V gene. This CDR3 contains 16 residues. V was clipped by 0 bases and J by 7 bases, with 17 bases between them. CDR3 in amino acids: CASSYSRWPNSHTQYF. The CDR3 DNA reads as TGTGCCAGCAGTTACTCTAGGTGGCCAAATTCTCATACGCAGTATTTT.

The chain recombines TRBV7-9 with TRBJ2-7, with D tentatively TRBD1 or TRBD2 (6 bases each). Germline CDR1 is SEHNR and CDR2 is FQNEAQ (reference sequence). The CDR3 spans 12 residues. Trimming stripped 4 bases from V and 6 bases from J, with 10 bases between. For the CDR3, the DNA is TGTGCCAGCAGCTCCGGGGGCTTCGAGCAGTACTTC. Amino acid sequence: CASSSGGFEQYF.

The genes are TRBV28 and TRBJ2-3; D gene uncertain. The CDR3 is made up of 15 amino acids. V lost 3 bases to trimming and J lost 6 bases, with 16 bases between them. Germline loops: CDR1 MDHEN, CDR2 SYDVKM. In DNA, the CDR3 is TGTGCCAGCAGTTTTAGGGCAACGAGTGGGGATACGCAGTATTTT. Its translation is CASSFRATSGDTQYF.

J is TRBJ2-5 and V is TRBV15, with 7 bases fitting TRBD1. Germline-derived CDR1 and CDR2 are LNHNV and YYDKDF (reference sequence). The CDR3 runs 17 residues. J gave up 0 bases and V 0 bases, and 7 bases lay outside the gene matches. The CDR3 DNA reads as TGTGCCACCAGCAGAGATCGGGCCAGGGGGTACCAAGAGACCCAGTACTTC. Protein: CATSRDRARGYQETQYF.

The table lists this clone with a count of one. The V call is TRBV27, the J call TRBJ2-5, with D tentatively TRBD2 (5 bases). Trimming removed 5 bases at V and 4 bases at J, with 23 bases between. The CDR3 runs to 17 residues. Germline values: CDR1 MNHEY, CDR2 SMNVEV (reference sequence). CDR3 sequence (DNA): TGTGCCAGCAGTCCTGGGTTCGGAGGATTACGGGGAGAGACCCAGTACTTC. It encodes CASSPGFGGLRGETQYF.

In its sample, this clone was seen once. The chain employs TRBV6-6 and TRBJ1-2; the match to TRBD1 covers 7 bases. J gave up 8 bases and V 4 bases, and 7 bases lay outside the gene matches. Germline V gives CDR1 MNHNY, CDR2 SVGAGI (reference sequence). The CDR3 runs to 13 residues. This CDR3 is CASSWEGAGGYTF. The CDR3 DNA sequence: TGTGCCAGCAGTTGGGAGGGGGCGGGCGGCTACACCTTC.